This T cell receptor (beta chain) was documented in a study of T cells in Graves' hyperthyroidism and ophthalmopathy. This CDR3 is 19 amino acids long. The J segment lost 0 bases and the V segment lost 0 bases, leaving 14 bases of the junction unmatched. Germline V lookup: CDR1 LGHDT, CDR2 YNNKEL (reference sequence). Amplified TCR beta CDR3 regions derived from RNA transcripts. A first-round RT-PCR of the TCR CDR3 used the HTBI primer set. Via MiXCR, TCRdb re-called the multiplex PCR reads, giving one row per CDR3 protein. The sample has fewer than 350,000 distinct CDR3 sequences, around 18% seen once.

The source of this sequence is a woman aged 40 to 50 with Graves' ophthalmopathy. The rearrangement links TRBV3-1 to TRBJ2-7; 7 bases agree with TRBD2. What was sequenced was blood. CDR3 nucleotide sequence: TGTGCCAGCAGCCAAGATGTGGCCTGGGGAGCGGGAATCTCCTACGAGCAGTACTTC. Its protein product is CASSQDVAWGAGISYEQYF.